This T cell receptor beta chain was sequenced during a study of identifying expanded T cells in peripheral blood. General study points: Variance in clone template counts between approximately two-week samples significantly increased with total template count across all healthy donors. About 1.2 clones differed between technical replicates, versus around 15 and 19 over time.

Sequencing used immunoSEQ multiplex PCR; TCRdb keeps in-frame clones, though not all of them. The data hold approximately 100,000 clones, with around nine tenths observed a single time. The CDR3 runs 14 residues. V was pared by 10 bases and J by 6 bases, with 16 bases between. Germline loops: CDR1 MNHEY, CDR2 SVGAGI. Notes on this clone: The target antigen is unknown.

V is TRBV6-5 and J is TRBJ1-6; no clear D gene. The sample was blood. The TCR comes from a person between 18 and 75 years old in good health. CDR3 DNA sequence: TGTGCCACTCAGACCGCCGAGCTTAATTCACCCCTCCACTTT. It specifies CATQTAELNSPLHF.